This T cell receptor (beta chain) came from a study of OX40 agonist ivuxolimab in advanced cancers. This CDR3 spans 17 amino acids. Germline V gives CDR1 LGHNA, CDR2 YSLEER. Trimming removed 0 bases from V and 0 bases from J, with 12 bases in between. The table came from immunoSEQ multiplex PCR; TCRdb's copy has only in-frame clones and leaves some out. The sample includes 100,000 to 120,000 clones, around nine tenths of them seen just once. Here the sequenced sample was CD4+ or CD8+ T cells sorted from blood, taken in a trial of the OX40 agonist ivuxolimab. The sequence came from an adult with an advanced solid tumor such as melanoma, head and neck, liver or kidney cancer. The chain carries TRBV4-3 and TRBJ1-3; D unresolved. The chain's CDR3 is CASSQDLPSSSGNTIYF. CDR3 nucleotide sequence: TGCGCCAGCAGCCAAGATCTTCCATCATCCTCTGGAAACACCATATATTTT.